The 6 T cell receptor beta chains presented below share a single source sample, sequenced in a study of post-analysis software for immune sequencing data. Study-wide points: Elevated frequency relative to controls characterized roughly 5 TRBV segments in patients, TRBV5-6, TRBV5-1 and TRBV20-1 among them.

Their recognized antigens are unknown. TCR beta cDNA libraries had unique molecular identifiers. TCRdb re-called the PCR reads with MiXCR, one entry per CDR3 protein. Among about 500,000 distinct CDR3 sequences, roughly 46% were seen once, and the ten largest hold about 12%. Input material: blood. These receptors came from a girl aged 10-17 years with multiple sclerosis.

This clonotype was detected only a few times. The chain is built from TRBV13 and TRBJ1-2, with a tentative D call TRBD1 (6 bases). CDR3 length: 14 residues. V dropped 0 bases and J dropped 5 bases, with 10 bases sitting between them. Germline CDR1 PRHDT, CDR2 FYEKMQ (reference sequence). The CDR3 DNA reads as TGTGCCAGCAGCTTAGGCAGGGGAGGATATGGCTACACCTTC. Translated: CASSLGRGGYGYTF.

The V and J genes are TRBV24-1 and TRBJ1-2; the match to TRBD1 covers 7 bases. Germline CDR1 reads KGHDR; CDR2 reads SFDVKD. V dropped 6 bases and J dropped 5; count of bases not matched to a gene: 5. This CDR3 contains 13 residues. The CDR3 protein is CATSNDRVYGYTF. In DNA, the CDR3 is TGTGCCACCAGTAACGACAGGGTATATGGCTACACCTTC.

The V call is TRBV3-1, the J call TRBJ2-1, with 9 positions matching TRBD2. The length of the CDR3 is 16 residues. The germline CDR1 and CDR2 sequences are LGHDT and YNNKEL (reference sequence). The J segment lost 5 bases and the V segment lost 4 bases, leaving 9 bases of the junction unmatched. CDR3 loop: CASSPISGSKDNEQFF. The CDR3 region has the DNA TGTGCCAGCAGCCCCATTAGCGGGAGTAAAGACAATGAGCAGTTCTTC.

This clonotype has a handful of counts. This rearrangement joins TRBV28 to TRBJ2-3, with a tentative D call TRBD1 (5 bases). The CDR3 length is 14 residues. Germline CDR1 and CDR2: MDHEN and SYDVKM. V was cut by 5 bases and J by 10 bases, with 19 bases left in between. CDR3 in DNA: TGTGCCAGCAGTGGAGACAGCGTCATCATACCGCAGTATTTT. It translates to CASSGDSVIIPQYF.

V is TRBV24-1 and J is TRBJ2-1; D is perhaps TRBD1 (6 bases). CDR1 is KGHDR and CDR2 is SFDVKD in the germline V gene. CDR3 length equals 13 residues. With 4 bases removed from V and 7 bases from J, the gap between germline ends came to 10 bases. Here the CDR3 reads CATSDPGENEQFF. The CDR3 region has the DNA TGTGCCACCAGTGACCCAGGGGAGAATGAGCAGTTCTTC.

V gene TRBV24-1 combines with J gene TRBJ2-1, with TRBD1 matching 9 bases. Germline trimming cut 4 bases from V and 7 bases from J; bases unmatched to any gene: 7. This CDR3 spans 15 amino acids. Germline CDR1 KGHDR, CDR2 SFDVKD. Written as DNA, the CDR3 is TGTGCCACCAGTGACTCGGACAGGGGACTAAATGAGCAGTTCTTC. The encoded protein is CATSDSDRGLNEQFF.